The clone carrying this T cell receptor beta chain was detected once. The sample is drawn from a study of blood T cell repertoires in COVID-19. Overall study context: Sites in the United States, Italy and Spain provided acute and convalescent COVID-19 samples.

Here immunoSEQ multiplex PCR was the method, and the copy in TCRdb shows in-frame clones only, minus some. The table has 55,000 to 75,000 clones, 65% to 80% seen once. The receptor comes from a man aged 60 to 69 with acute or convalescent COVID-19. The sequenced sample consisted of peripheral blood.

The CDR3 coding sequence is TGCGCCAGCAGTCAATCGTGGGAGGGTAATGAAAAACTGTTTTTT. Translating it yields CASSQSWEGNEKLFF. The genes are TRBV23-1 and TRBJ1-4; D unclear. TRBV23-1 is an open reading frame whose function is uncertain. V lost 0 bases, J lost 4 bases, and 9 bases lay in between. This CDR3 is built from 15 residues.